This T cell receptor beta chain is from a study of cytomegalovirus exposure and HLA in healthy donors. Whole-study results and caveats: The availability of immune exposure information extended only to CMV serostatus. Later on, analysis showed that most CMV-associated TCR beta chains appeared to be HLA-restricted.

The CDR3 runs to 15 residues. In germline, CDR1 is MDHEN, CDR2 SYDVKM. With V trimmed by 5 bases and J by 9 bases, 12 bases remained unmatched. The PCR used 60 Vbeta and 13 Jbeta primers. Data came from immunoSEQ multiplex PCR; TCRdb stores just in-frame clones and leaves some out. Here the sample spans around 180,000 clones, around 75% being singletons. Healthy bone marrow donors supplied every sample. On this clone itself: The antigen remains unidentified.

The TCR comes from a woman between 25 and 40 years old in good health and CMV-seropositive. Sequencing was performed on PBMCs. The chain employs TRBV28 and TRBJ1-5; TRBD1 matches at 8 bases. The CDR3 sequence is CASSAGQGSVRPQHF. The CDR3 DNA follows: TGTGCCAGCAGTGCCGGACAGGGTTCCGTTCGGCCCCAGCATTTT. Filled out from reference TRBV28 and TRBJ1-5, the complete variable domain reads DVKVTQSSRYLVKRTGEKVFLECVQDMDHENMFWYRQDPGLGLRLIYFSYDVKMKEKGDIPEGYSVSREKKERFSLILESASTNQTSMYLCASSAGQGSVRPQHFGDGTRLSIL.